This entry describes one TCR beta chain. V lost 9 bases, J lost 1 base, and 13 bases lay in between. Germline V gives CDR1 LNHNV, CDR2 YYDKDF (reference sequence). The CDR3 spans 13 residues. These data belong to a study of T cell changes during pregnancy in multiple sclerosis. Method: immunoSEQ multiplex PCR; TCRdb's copy keeps in-frame clones and lacks some. The sample has around 50,000 clones, roughly 93% seen once; the top ten hold around 4%. J is TRBJ2-7 and V is TRBV15, with a tentative D call TRBD1 (6 bases). The TCR originated in a female donor with multiple sclerosis, enrolled in a pregnancy study. The sequencing here drew on CD8+ T cells from peripheral blood mononuclear cells, taken in the second trimester of pregnancy. The CDR3 is CATEGVGSYEQYF. The DNA for the CDR3 is TGTGCCACTGAGGGGGTCGGATCCTACGAGCAGTACTTC.